Listed here is a single T cell receptor (beta chain). Sequenced by immunoSEQ multiplex PCR; TCRdb stores in-frame clones only, minus some. The table includes about 74,000 clones, 88% detected once. The data were obtained in a study of blood T cell repertoires in COVID-19. Trimming stripped 0 bases from V and 8 bases from J, with 12 bases between. Germline values: CDR1 SGHNT, CDR2 YYREEE (reference sequence). The CDR3 loop spans 15 amino acids. This chain uses TRBV5-4 with TRBJ1-6; D remains ambiguous. The receptor comes from a man between 65 and 80 years old with active or convalescent COVID-19. The sequencing sample was made of peripheral blood. CDR3 DNA sequence: TGTGCCAGCAGCTTGGGCCTGGCTGGAGATTCACCCCTCCACTTT. It codes for CASSLGLAGDSPLHF.